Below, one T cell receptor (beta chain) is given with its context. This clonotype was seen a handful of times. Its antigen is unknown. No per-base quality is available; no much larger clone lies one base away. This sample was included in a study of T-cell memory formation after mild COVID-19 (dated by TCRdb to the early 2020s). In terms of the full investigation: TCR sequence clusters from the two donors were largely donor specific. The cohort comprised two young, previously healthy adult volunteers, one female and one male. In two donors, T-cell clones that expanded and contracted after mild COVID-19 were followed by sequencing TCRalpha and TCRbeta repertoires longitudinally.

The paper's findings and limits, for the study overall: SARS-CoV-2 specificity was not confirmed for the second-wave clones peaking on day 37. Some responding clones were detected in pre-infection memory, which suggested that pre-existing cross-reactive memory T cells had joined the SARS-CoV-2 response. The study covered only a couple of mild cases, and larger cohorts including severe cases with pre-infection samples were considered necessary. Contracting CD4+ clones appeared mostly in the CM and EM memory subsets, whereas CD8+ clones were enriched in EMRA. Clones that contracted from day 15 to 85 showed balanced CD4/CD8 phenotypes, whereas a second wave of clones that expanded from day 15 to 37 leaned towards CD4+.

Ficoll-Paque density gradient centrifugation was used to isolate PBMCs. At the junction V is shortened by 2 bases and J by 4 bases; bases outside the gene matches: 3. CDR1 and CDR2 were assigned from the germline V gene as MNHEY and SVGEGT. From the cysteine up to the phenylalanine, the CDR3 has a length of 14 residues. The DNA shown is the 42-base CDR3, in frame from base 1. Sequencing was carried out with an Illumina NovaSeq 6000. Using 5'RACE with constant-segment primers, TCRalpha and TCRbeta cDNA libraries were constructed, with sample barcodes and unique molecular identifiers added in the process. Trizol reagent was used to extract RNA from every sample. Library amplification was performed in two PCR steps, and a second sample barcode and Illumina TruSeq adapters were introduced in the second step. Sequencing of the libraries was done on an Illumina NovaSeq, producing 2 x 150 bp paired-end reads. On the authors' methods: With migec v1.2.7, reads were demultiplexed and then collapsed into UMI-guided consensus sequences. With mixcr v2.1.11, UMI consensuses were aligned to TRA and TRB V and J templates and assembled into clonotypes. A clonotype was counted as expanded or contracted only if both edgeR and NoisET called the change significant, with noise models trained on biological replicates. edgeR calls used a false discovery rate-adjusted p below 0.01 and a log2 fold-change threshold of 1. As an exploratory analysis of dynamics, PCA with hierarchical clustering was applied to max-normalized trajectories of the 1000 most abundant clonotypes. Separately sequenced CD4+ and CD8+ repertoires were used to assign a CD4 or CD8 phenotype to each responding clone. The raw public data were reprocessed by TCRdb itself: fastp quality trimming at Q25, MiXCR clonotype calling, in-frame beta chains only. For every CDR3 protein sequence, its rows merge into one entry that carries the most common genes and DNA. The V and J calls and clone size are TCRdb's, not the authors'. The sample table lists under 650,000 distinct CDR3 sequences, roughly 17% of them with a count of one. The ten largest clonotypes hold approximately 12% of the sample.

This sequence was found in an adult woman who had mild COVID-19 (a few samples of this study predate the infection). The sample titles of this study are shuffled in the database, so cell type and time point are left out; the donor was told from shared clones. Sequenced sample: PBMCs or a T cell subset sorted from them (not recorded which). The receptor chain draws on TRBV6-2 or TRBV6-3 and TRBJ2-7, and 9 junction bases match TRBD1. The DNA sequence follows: TGTGCCAGCAGTTACGGGACAGGGAGATACGAGCAGTACTTC. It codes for CASSYGTGRYEQYF.